This T cell receptor beta chain was sequenced during a study of blood T cell repertoires in COVID-19. The overall study: PBMCs, B-cell-depleted T cells, or T cells provided the cDNA or gDNA that made up the material.

In the original workflow: Estimation of nucleated cell counts was performed using reference gene primer amplification. The protocol was immunoSEQ multiplex PCR, while the TCRdb copy is restricted to in-frame clones and leaves out a portion. V and J calls and clone size follow that table, whereas D and trimming were derived from the DNA. The table lists some 310,000 clones, roughly nine tenths of them singletons. The CDR3 runs to 15 residues. CDR1 MDHEN and CDR2 SYDVKM come from the germline V gene. Trimming stripped 8 bases from V and 3 bases from J, with 18 bases between. This receptor was obtained from a woman under 40 who had recovered from COVID-19. The J gene is TRBJ2-3, the V gene TRBV28; D is possibly TRBD1 (6 bases). Sample: PBMCs or T cells enriched from blood (not recorded which). The CDR3 bases are TGTGCCAGCTATAATGGGGGCGTAGGGACAGATACGCAGTATTTT. It specifies CASYNGGVGTDTQYF. Variable domain in full (rest from reference TRBV28 and TRBJ2-3): DVKVTQSSRYLVKRTGEKVFLECVQDMDHENMFWYRQDPGLGLRLIYFSYDVKMKEKGDIPEGYSVSREKKERFSLILESASTNQTSMYLCASYNGGVGTDTQYFGPGTRLTVL.